This passage covers 7 T cell receptor beta chains from one sample sequenced in a study of response to subunit inactivated influenza vaccine. TCRdb fed the RT-PCR reads into MiXCR, producing one record per CDR3 protein. The repertoire holds fewer than 700,000 distinct CDR3 sequences, 10% to 15% seen once, with about an eighth in the top ten. Sequenced here: PBMCs from blood, sampled roughly 46 days after vaccination. The receptors derive from a man aged 50-59 years who received an inactivated influenza vaccine.

The chain uses TRBV4-2 and TRBJ2-7; TRBD2 aligns across 15 bases. Losses at the gene ends were 4 bases for V and 5 bases for J; bases not matched to a gene: 6. The CDR3 length is 16 residues. Germline CDR1 is LGHNA and CDR2 is YNFKEQ. Here the CDR3 DNA reads TGTGCCAGCAGCCTTGGACTAGCGGGGGGGCCAGACGAGCAGTACTTC. Translation: CASSLGLAGGPDEQYF.

This sequence joins TRBV11-1 and TRBJ2-7; 9 bases agree with TRBD2. The CDR3 length is 15 residues. Germline V lookup: CDR1 SGHAT, CDR2 FQDESV (reference sequence). V lost 3 bases to trimming and J lost 7 bases; unmatched junction nucleotides: 10. The DNA for the CDR3 is TGTGCCAGCAGCTTGCTAGCGGGAAAGTCTTGGGAGCAGTACTTC. Its protein product is CASSLLAGKSWEQYF.

This clonotype has at least ten counts. This CDR3 reads CSAPDWGRSTDTQYF. CDR3 nucleotide sequence: TGCAGTGCCCCGGACTGGGGGAGAAGCACAGATACGCAGTATTTT. This chain uses TRBV20-1 with TRBJ2-3; the D gene could be TRBD1 or TRBD2 (5 bases each). CDR3 length equals 15 residues. The ends were cut back, 6 bases at V and 0 bases at J, with 16 bases in the middle. The germline CDR1 and CDR2 sequences are DFQATT and SNEGSKA (reference sequence).

In its sample, this clonotype was seen a few times. This chain links TRBV5-1 with TRBJ2-7; maybe TRBD2 (5 bases). Trimming stripped 2 bases from V and 3 bases from J, with 12 bases between. The CDR3 is 14 amino acids. CDR1 is SGHRS and CDR2 is YFSETQ in the germline V gene. The CDR3 DNA sequence: TGCGCCAGCAGCTTAGCGGCGCAAATCTACGAGCAGTACTTC. Protein sequence: CASSLAAQIYEQYF.

V and J are TRBV20-1 and TRBJ2-1; D is undetermined. The germline gives CDR1 DFQATT, CDR2 SNEGSKA (reference sequence). This CDR3 spans 14 amino acids. V lost 2 bases to trimming and J lost 4 bases, with 12 bases between them. CDR3 in DNA: TGCAGTGCTAGATCCGGCTTGCTATACAATGAGCAGTTCTTC. Its translation is CSARSGLLYNEQFF.

This clonotype was counted a few times. The chain carries TRBV27 and TRBJ2-1; 7 positions agree with TRBD2. Germline V gene sequence: CDR1 MNHEY, CDR2 SMNVEV (reference sequence). The length of the CDR3 is 17 residues. Trimming at V came to 3 bases and at J to 7 bases, leaving 15 bases not matched to a gene. The CDR3 coding sequence is TGTGCCAGCAGTTTCGAGACTAGCAGTGTGATTTTGAATGAGCAGTTCTTC. As protein: CASSFETSSVILNEQFF.

The V call is TRBV21-1, the J call TRBJ2-7; the table's TRBD2 call for D was not verified on the DNA. TRBV21-1 is noted as a pseudogene. The CDR3 loop spans 15 amino acids. The DNA of the CDR3 is TGTGCCAGCAGCAGGGGGACTAGCGATGCCTACGAGCAGTACTTC. Amino acids: CASSRGTSDAYEQYF.